This TCR beta chain came from a study of shared clonotypes between healthy human individuals (TCRdb year 2020). For the wider study: The cohort comprised two women and a few men aged 18 to 49 years. Different laboratories and diverse techniques were used to prepare libraries and sequence TCR repertoires, to increase sequencing depth and limit assay-specific biases. Between about 0.9 and 8.9 billion PBMCs per donor were obtained by leukapheresis. To estimate repertoire size and how much clonotypes are shared between individuals, the study performed deep sequencing of blood TCR repertoires from about five healthy adults. Overall results and qualifications from the work: Sampling was limited to blood, and TCR repertoires in tissue likely differ from TCR repertoires in blood. Pairwise subsampling indicated that sequencing depth was expected to affect the degree of clonotype sharing among donors. The genetic and exposure-history diversity represented was limited by the small number of donors.

Using the deep immunoSEQ assay, TCR CDR3 regions were amplified from genomic DNA by multiplex PCR. Genomic DNA extracted from each cell subset was distributed evenly over all wells of several immunoSEQ 96-well plates, and each plate served as one replicate. For unsorted PBMC, each replicate PCR was loaded with roughly 330 ng genomic DNA, equivalent to about 30,000 T cell genomes. Ten immunoSEQ deep assay plates were used to sequence the unsorted PBMC genomic DNA. Purified libraries were measured with a Qubit 3.0 fluorometer, size-checked on a Bioanalyzer 2100, and measured again with the KAPA Library Quantification kit. Every immunoSEQ 96-well plate was sequenced on a dedicated single-read 150-cycle Illumina NextSeq 550 flow cell. In the paper's pipeline: Because the immunoSEQ output held only junctional sequences and lacked quality scores, the filtering could not match the filtering applied to full-length reads. To assign V/J genes and CDR3, sequences were annotated against IMGT germline references using PyIR, a Python wrapper for IgBLAST v1.9. Any read was removed if the V/J assignment was weak (E-value above 1e-6), the CDR3 was missing, or the read contained stop codons, out-of-frame junctions, or ambiguous translated residues. V3J clonotypes were defined as sequences sharing an identical inferred V gene, J gene, and CDR3 amino acid sequence. To compute the percentage overlap between repertoires, the number of shared unique clonotypes was divided by the size of the smaller repertoire. Three approaches were used to assess repertoire richness: RTK rarefaction, the Chao1 estimator, and Recon v2.1 estimates of unobserved clonotypes. As stored in TCRdb, this immuneACCESS dataset retains in-frame rearrangements with V and J assigned. A fraction of the clones does not appear; measured against another copy, unresolved V genes explain less than half of the discrepancy, and the remainder lacks a known reason. D and trimming were read from the DNA, whereas the V and J calls and clone size are those reported in that table. The sample table lists a few hundred thousand clones, around 78% of them with a count of one. The top ten clonotypes cover around 13% of the sample.

For CDR1 and CDR2, the germline V gene lists MNHNS and SASEGT. V trim: 3 bases; J trim: 9 bases; unmatched bases: 14. From cysteine to phenylalanine, the CDR3 is 16 amino acids long. Only the CDR3 DNA is retained, 48 bases long and in frame from the first base. The donors were healthy, HIV-negative adults with no recently reported acute infections or vaccinations. Only Caucasian adults living in Nashville, Tennessee, USA were represented among the donors. In the unsorted samples, approximately 85 million PBMCs were counted, and genomic DNA was extracted using the QIAamp DNA Blood Mini kit. After blood collection by leukapheresis, PBMCs were isolated using Ficoll-Histopaque density gradient centrifugation and then cryopreserved in the vapor phase of liquid nitrogen. This clone occurred once. No antigen is known for it. Base qualities were left out, and no much larger clone turns up one base away.

The material sequenced was PBMCs. This receptor chain uses TRBV6-1 and TRBJ2-1, with 7 middle bases fitting TRBD1. The origin of this receptor is a middle-aged woman in good health. Some clones in this sample may be carry-over from other donors' samples. In nucleotide form, the sequence is TGTGCCAGCAGTGAGACTGGCAGGGGGTGGGTAGGTGAGCAGTTCTTC. Its coded protein is CASSETGRGWVGEQFF.